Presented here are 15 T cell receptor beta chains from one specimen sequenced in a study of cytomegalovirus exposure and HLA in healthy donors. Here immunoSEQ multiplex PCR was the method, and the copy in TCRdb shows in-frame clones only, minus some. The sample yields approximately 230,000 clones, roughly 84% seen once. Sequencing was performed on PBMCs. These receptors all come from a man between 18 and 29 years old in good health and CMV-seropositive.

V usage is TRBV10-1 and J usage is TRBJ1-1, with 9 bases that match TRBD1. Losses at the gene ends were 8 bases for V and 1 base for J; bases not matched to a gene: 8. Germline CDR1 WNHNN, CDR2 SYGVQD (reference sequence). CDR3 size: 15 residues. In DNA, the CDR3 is TGCGCCAGCGCCCGGGCGACAGGGGGGAACACTGAAGCTTTCTTT. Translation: CASARATGGNTEAFF.

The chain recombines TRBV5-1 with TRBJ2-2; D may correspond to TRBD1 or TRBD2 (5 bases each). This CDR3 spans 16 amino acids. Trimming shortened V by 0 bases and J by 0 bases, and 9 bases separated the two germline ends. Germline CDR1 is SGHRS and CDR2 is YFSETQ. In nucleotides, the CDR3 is TGCGCCAGCAGCTTGGTAGGGGACGCGAACACCGGGGAGCTGTTTTTT. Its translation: CASSLVGDANTGELFF.

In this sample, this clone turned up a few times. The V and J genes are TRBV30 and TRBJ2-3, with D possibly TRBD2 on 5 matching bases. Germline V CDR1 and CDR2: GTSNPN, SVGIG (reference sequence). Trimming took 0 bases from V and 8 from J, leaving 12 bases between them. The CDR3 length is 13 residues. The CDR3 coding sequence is TGTGCCTGGAGTGTACTAGAAGGAGGTACGCAGTATTTT. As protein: CAWSVLEGGTQYF.

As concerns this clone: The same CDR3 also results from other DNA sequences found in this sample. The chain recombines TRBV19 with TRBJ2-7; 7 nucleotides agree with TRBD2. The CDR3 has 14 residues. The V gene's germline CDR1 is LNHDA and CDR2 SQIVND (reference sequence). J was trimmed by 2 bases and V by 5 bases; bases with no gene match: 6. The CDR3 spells CASSPWGGAYEQYF. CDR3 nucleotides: TGTGCCAGTAGTCCTTGGGGGGGGGCCTACGAGCAGTACTTC. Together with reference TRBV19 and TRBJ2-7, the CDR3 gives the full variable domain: DGGITQSPKYLFRKEGQNVTLSCEQNLNHDAMYWYRQDPGQGLRLIYYSQIVNDFQKGDIAEGYSVSREKKESFPLTVTSAQKNPTAFYLCASSPWGGAYEQYFGPGTRLTVT.

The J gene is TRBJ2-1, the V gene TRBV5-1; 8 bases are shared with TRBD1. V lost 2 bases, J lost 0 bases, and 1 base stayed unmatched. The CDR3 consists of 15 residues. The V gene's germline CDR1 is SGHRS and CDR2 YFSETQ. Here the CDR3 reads CASSFGQGSYNEQFF. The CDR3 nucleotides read TGCGCCAGCAGCTTCGGACAGGGCTCCTACAATGAGCAGTTCTTC.

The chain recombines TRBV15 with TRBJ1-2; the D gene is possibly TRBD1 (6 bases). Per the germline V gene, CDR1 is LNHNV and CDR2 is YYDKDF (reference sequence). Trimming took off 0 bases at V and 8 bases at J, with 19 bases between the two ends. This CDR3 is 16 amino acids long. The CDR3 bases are TGTGCCACCAGCAGAGATTTCACTATTGAGGGGGGCGGCTACACCTTC. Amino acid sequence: CATSRDFTIEGGGYTF.

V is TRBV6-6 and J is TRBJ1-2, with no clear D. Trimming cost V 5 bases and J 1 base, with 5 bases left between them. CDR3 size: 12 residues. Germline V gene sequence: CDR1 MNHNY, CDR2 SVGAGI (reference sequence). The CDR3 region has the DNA TGTGCCAGCAGTGATTATAACTATGGCTACACCTTC. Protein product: CASSDYNYGYTF.

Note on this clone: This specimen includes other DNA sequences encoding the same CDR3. CDR3 in DNA: TGTGCCAGCAGTTCCGTGGACTCCTACGAGCAGTACTTC. This gives the protein CASSSVDSYEQYF. The chain combines TRBV27 with TRBJ2-7; D unclear. Germline-derived CDR1 and CDR2 are MNHEY and SMNVEV (reference sequence). The CDR3 is made up of 13 amino acids. Trimming took off 4 bases at V and 0 bases at J, with 7 bases between the two ends.

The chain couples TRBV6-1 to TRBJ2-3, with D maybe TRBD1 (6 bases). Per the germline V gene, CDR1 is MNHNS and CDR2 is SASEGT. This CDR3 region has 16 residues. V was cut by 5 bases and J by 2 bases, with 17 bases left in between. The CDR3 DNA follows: TGTGCCAGCAGTAAAGGGTACAGGGCCAACACAGATACGCAGTATTTT. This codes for CASSKGYRANTDTQYF.

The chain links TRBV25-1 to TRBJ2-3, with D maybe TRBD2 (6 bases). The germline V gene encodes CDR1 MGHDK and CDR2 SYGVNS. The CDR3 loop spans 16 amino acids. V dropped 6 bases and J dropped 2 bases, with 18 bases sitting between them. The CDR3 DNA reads TGTGCCAGCAGCCCCCCTTGGAGGGAATTCACAGATACGCAGTATTTT. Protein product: CASSPPWREFTDTQYF.

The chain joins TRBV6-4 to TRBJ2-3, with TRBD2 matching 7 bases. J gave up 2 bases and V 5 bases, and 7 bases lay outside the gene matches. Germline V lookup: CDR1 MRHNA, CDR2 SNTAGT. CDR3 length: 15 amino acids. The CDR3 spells CASSPSGDATDTQYF. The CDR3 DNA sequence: TGTGCCAGCAGTCCTAGCGGAGACGCCACAGATACGCAGTATTTT.

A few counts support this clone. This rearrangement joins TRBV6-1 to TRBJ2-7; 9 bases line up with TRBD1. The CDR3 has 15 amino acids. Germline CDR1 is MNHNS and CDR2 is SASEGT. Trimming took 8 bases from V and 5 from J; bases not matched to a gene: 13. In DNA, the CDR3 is TGTGCCAGCTCATTCGAGACAGGGGGATCCGACGAGCAGTACTTC. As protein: CASSFETGGSDEQYF.

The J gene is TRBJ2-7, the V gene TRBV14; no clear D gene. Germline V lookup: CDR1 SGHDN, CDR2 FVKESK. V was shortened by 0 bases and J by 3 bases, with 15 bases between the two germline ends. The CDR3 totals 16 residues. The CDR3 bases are TGTGCCAGCAGCCAAGATGGAGCGTTTTCAGTCTACGAGCAGTACTTC. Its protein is CASSQDGAFSVYEQYF.

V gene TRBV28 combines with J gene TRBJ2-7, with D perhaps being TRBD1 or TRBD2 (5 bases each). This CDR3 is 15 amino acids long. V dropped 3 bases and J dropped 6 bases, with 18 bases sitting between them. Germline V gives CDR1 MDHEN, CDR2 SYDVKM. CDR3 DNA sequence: TGTGCCAGCAGTTTCCCAGCAGGGAGTACGTTCGAGCAGTACTTC. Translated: CASSFPAGSTFEQYF.

The CDR3 DNA reads as TGTGCCAGCAGCTTAGTAGCGGGCTACAATGAGCAGTTCTTC. It encodes CASSLVAGYNEQFF. J is TRBJ2-1 and V is TRBV11-2; 7 bases are a match to TRBD2. CDR1 is SGHAT, CDR2 FQNNGV, per germline. The CDR3 is 14 residues long. V dropped 1 base and J dropped 3; count of bases not matched to a gene: 0. The whole variable domain, remainder taken from reference TRBV11-2 and TRBJ2-1, is EAGVAQSPRYKIIEKRQSVAFWCNPISGHATLYWYQQILGQGPKLLIQFQNNGVVDDSQLPKDRFSAERLKGVDSTLKIQPAKLEDSAVYLCASSLVAGYNEQFFGPGTRLTVL.